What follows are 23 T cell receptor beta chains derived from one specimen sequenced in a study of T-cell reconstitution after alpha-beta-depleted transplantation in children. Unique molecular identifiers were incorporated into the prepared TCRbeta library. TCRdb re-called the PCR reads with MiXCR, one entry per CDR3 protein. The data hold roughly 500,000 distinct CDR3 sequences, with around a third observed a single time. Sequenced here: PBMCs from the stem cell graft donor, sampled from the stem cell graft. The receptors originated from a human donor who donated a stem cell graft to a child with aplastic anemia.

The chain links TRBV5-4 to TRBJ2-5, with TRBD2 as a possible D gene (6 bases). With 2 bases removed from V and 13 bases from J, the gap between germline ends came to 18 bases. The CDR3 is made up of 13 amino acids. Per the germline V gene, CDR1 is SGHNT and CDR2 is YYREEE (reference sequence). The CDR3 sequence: CASSLGGNRGPYF. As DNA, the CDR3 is TGTGCCAGCAGCTTAGGAGGGAACCGGGGTCCGTACTTC.

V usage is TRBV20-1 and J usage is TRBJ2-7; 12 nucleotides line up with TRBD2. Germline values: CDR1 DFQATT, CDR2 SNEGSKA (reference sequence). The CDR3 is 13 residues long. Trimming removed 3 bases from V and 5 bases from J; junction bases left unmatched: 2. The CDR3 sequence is CSARTSGSDEQYF. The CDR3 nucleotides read TGCAGTGCTAGGACTAGCGGGAGTGACGAGCAGTACTTC.

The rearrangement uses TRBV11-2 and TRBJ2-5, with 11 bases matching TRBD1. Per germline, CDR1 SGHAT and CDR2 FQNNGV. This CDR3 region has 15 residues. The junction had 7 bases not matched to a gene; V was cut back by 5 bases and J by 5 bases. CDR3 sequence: CASSKGQGAYETQYF. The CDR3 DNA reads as TGTGCCAGCAGCAAAGGACAGGGGGCCTATGAGACCCAGTACTTC.

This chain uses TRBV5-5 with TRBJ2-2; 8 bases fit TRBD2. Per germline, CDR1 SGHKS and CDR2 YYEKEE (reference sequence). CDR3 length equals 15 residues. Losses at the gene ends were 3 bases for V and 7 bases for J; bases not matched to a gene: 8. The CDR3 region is CASSSHSGTGGELFF. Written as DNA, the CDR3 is TGTGCCAGCAGCTCCCATAGCGGGACGGGCGGGGAGCTGTTTTTT.

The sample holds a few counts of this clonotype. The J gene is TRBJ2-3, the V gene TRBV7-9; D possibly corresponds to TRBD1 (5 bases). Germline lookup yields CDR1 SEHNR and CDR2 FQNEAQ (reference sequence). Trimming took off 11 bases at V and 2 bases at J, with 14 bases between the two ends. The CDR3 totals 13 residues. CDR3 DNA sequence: TGTGCCTCGGTCTGGGGCCCCACAGATACGCAGTATTTT. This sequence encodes CASVWGPTDTQYF.

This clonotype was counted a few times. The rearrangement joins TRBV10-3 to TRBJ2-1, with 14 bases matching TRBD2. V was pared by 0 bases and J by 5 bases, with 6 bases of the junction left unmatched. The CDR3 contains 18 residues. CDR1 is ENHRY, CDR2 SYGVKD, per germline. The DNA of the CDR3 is TGTGCCATCAGTGAGTCGACTAGCGGGAGGGGAGAGGACAATGAGCAGTTCTTC. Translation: CAISESTSGRGEDNEQFF.

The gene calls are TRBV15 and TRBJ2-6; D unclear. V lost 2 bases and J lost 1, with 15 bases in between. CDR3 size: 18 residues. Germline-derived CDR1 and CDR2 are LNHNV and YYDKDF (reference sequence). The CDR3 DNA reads TGTGCCACCAGCAGAAAAAACGCCGTCGTGTCTGGGGCCAACGTCCTGACTTTC. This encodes CATSRKNAVVSGANVLTF.

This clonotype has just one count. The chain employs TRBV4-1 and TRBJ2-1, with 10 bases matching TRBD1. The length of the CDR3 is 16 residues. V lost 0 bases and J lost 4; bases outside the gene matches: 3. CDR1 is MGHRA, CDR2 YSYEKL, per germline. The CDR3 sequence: CASSQDGTGDYNEQFF. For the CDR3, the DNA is TGCGCCAGCAGCCAAGATGGGACAGGGGATTACAATGAGCAGTTCTTC.

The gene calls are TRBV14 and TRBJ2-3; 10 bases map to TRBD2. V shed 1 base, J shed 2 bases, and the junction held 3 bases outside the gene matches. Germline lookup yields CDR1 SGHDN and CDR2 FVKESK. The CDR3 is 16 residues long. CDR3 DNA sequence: TGTGCCAGCAGCCAAGGGAGCGGGAGGGCCACAGATACGCAGTATTTT. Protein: CASSQGSGRATDTQYF.

CDR3 protein: CASSYSYAYEQYF. The CDR3 coding sequence is TGTGCCAGCAGTTACTCATACGCCTACGAGCAGTACTTC. The V gene is TRBV6-2 or TRBV6-3, the J gene TRBJ2-7; D not resolved. Germline CDR1 MNHEY, CDR2 SVGEGT. There are 13 residues in the CDR3. Between the trimmed V and J ends, which lost 0 bases and 2 bases, there was a span of 5 bases.

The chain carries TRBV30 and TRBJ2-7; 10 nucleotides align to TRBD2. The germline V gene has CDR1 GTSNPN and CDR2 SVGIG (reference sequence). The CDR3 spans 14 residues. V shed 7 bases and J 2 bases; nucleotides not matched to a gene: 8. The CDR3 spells CASTNSGRPYEQYV. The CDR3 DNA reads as TGTGCCTCTACTAATAGCGGGAGGCCCTACGAGCAGTACGTC.

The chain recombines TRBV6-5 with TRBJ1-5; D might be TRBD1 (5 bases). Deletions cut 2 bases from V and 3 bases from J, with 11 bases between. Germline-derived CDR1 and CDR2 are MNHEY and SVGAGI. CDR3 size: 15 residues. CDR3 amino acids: CASSYGGEANQPQHF. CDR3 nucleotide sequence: TGTGCCAGCAGTTACGGGGGGGAAGCCAATCAGCCCCAGCATTTT.

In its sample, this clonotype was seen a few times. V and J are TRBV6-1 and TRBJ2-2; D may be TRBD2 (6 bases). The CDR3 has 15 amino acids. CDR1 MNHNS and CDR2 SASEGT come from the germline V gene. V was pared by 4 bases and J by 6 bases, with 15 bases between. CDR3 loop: CASSGDFLTSGELFF. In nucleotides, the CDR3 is TGTGCCAGCAGTGGGGACTTCCTTACGTCCGGGGAGCTGTTTTTT.

DNA for the CDR3: TGCGCCAGCAGCCCCGGGGGTTTCATGCACACTCAGTACTTC. Translation gives CASSPGGFMHTQYF. V and J are TRBV5-1 and TRBJ2-4; the D gene is possibly TRBD2 (6 bases). V lost 4 bases and J 12 bases, leaving 20 bases between the germline ends. Germline V CDR1 and CDR2: SGHRS, YFSETQ. There are 14 residues in the CDR3.

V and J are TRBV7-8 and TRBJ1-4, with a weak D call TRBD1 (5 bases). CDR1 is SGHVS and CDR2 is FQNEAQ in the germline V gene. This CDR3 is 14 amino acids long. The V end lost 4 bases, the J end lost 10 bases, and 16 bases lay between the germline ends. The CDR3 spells CASSSTGDVGKLFF. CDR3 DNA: TGTGCCAGCAGCTCGACTGGGGACGTCGGAAAACTGTTTTTT.

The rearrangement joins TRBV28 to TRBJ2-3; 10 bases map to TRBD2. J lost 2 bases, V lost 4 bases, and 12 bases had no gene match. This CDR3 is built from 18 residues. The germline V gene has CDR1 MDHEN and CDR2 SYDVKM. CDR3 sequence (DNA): TGTGCCAGCAGTTCCTACAGCGGGAGGGCCTTCCACACAGATACGCAGTATTTT. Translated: CASSSYSGRAFHTDTQYF.

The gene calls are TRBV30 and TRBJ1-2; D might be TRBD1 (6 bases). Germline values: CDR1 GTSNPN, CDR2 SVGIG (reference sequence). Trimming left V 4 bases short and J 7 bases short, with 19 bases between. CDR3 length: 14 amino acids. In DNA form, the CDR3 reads TGTGCCTGGACCCCCAAAGAGTGGGGGCCTGGCTACACCTTC. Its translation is CAWTPKEWGPGYTF.

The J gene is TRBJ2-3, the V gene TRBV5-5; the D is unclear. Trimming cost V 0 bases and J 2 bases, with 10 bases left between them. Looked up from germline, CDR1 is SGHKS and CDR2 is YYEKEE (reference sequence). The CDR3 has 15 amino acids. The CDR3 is CASSLEARYTDTQYF. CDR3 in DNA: TGTGCCAGCAGCTTGGAGGCCAGATACACAGATACGCAGTATTTT.

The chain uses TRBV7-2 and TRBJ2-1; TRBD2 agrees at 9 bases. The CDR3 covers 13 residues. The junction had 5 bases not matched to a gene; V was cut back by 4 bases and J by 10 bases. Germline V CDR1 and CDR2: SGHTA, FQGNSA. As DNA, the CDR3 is TGTGCCAGCAGCTGGCGGGAGGGGGTCGAGCAGTTCTTC. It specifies CASSWREGVEQFF.

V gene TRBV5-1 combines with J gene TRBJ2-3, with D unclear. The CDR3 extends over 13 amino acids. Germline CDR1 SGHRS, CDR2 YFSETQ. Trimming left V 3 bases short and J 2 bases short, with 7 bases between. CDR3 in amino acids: CASSSVHTDTQYF. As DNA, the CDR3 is TGCGCCAGCAGCTCTGTCCACACAGATACGCAGTATTTT.

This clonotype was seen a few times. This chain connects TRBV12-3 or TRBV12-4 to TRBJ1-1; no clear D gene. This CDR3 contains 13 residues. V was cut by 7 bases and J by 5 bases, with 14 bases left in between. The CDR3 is CASTRPGVTEAFF. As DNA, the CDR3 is TGTGCCAGCACCCGACCCGGTGTTACTGAAGCTTTCTTT.

As DNA, the CDR3 is TGCAGTGCTAGTCTAGCAGGGAGGAGCACTGAAGCTTTCTTT. Its translation: CSASLAGRSTEAFF. V gene TRBV20-1 combines with J gene TRBJ1-1, with TRBD1 as a possible D gene (5 bases). The CDR3 spans 14 residues. V lost 3 bases and J lost 4, with 15 bases in between. CDR1 DFQATT and CDR2 SNEGSKA come from the germline V gene (reference sequence).

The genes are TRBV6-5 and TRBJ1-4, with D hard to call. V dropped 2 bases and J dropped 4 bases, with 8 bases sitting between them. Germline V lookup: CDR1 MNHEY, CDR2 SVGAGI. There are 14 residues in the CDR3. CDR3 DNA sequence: TGTGCCAGCAGTTACCGGGTTAATAATGAAAAACTGTTTTTT. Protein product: CASSYRVNNEKLFF.